The T cell receptor beta chain described here comes from a study of cytomegalovirus exposure and HLA in healthy donors. The PCR contained 60 Vbeta and 13 Jbeta primers. Libraries were prepared by immunoSEQ multiplex PCR; TCRdb keeps only in-frame clonotypes and omits some of them. There are 60,000 or so clones in the sample; 70% to 90% occur only once, and more than 1.3% lies in the top ten. Study-wide points: Owing to their indistinguishability, certain V segments, notably TRBV6-2 and TRBV6-3, were excluded. As a later analysis showed, several of the most significant clusters appeared to be linked to common viral pathogens. Follow-up analysis found HLA locus-dependent TCR association rates, highest for DRB1 and lowest for HLA-C.

The length of the CDR3 is 16 residues. CDR1 is SGHDT and CDR2 is YYEEEE in the germline V gene. V dropped 4 bases and J dropped 4; count of bases not matched to a gene: 10. Details on this clone: Its matching antigen is unknown.

Sequencing input: PBMCs. The chain is built from TRBV5-6 and TRBJ2-1, with 8 bases aligning to TRBD2. The TCR sequence derives from a man aged 25-45 years in good health and CMV-seropositive. The CDR3 region has the DNA TGTGCCAGCAGCCCCCACGGGGGGGCCCGGTACAATGAGCAGTTCTTC. Translated, it gives CASSPHGGARYNEQFF.